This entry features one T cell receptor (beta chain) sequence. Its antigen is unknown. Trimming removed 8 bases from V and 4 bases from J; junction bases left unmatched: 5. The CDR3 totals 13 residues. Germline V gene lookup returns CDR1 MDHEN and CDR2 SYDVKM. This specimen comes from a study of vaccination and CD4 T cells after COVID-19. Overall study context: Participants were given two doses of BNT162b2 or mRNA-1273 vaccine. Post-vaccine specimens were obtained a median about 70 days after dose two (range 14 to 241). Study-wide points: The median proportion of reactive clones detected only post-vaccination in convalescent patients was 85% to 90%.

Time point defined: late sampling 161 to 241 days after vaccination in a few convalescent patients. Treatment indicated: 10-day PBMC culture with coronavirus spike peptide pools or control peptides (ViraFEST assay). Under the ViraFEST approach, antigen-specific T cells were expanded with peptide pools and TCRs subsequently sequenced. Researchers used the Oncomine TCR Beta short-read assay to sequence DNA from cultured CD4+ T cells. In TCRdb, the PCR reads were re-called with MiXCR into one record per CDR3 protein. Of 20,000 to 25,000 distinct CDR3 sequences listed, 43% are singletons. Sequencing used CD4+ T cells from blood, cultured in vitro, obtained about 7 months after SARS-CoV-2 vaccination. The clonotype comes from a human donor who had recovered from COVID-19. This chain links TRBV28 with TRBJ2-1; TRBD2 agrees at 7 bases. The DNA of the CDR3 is TGTGCCAGCGGGCTAGCGGAGTACAATGAGCAGTTCTTC. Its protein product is CASGLAEYNEQFF.